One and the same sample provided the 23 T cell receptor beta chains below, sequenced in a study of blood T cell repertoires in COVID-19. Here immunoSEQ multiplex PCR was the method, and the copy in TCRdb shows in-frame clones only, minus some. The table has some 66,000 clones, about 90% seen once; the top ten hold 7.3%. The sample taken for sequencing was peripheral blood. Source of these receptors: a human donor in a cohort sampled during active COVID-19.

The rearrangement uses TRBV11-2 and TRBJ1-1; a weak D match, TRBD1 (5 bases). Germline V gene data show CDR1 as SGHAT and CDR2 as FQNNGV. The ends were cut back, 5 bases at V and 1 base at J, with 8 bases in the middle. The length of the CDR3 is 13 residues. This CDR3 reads CASSLQGNTEAFF. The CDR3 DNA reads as TGTGCCAGCAGCCTCCAGGGGAACACTGAAGCTTTCTTT.

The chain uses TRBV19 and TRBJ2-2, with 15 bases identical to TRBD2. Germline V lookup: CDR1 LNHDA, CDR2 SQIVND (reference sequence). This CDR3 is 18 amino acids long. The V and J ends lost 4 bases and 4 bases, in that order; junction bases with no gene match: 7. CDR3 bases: TGTGCCAGTAGTAGGGGACTAGCGGGGGGACTACCCACCGGGGAGCTGTTTTTT. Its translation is CASSRGLAGGLPTGELFF. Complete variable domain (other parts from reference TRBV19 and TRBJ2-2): DGGITQSPKYLFRKEGQNVTLSCEQNLNHDAMYWYRQDPGQGLRLIYYSQIVNDFQKGDIAEGYSVSREKKESFPLTVTSAQKNPTAFYLCASSRGLAGGLPTGELFFGEGSRLTVL.

CDR3 nucleotide sequence: TGTGCCATCCAAGGGGGAGGGCCCGGCAATCAGCCCCAGCATTTT. This encodes CAIQGGGPGNQPQHF. The chain is built from TRBV10-3 and TRBJ1-5; D may be TRBD1 (6 bases). CDR3 length equals 15 residues. Trimming removed 8 bases at V and 2 bases at J, with 16 bases between. Per germline, CDR1 ENHRY and CDR2 SYGVKD.

CDR3 sequence (DNA): TGTGCCAGCAGCGTCGGCGCCGGGACAGCCTCCGAGCAGTACTTC. Translated, it gives CASSVGAGTASEQYF. The chain employs TRBV9 and TRBJ2-7, with 7 bases fitting TRBD1. The CDR3 is 15 residues long. Unmatched junction bases numbered 11, after V lost 2 bases and J lost 6 bases. From germline, CDR1 is SGDLS and CDR2 YYNGEE.

CDR3 residues: CASLRSSRNEQFF. CDR3 sequence (DNA): TGTGCCAGCCTTAGGAGCTCCCGGAATGAGCAGTTCTTC. The chain is built from TRBV6-6 and TRBJ2-1; no firm D call. This CDR3 spans 13 amino acids. The V end lost 8 bases, the J end lost 7 bases, and 15 bases lay between the germline ends. Looked up from germline, CDR1 is MNHNY and CDR2 is SVGAGI (reference sequence).

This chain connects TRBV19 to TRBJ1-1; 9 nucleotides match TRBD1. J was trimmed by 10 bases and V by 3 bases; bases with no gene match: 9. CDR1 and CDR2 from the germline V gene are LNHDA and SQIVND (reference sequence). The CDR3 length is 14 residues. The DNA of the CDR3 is TGTGCCAGTAGTATCTCTGGGACAGGGTTTCGAGCTTTCTTT. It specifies CASSISGTGFRAFF.

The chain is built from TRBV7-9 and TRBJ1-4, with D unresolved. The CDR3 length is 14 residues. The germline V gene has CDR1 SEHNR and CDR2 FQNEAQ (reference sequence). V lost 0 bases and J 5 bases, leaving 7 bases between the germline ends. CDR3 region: CASSLAGVNEKLFF. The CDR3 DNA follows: TGTGCCAGCAGCTTAGCCGGGGTGAATGAAAAACTGTTTTTT.

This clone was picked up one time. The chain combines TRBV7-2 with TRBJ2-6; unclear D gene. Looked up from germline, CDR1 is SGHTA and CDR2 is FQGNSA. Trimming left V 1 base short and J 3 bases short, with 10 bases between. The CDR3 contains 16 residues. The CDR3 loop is CASSLVYGFGANVLTF. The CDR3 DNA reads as TGTGCCAGCAGCTTAGTGTATGGCTTTGGGGCCAACGTCCTGACTTTC.

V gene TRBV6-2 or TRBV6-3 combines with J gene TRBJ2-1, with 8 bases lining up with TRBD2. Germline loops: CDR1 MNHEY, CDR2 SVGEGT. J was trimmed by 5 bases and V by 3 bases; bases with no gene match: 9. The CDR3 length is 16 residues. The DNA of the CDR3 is TGTGCCAGCAGTTATCCCTCGGGGGGGCCCCACAATGAGCAGTTCTTC. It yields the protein CASSYPSGGPHNEQFF.

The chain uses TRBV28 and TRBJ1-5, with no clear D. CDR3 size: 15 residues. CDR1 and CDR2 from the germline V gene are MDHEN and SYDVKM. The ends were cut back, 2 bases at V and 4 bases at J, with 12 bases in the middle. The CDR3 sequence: CASSLSTGRNQPQHF. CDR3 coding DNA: TGTGCCAGCAGTTTAAGTACGGGAAGGAATCAGCCCCAGCATTTT.

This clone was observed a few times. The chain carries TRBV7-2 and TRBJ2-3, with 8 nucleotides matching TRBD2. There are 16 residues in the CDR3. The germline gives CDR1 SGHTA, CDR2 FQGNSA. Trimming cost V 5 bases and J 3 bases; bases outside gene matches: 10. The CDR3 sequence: CASSTRAGVVTDTQYF. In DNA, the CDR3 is TGTGCCAGCAGCACCCGAGCGGGGGTTGTAACAGATACGCAGTATTTT.

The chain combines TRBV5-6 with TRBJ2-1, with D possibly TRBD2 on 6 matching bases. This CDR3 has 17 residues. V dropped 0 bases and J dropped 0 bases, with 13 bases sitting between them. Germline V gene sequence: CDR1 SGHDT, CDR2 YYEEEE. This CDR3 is CASSLGLGRSSYNEQFF. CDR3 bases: TGTGCCAGCAGCTTGGGTCTTGGGAGGAGCTCCTACAATGAGCAGTTCTTC. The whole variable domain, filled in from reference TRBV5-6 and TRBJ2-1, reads DAGVTQSPTHLIKTRGQQVTLRCSPKSGHDTVSWYQQALGQGPQFIFQYYEEEERQRGNFPDRFSGHQFPNYSSELNVNALLLGDSALYLCASSLGLGRSSYNEQFFGPGTRLTVL.

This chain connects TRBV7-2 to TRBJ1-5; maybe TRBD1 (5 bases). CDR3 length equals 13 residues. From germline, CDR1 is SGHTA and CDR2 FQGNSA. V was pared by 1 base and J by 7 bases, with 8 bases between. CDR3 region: CASSLDRLQPQHF. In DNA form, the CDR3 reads TGTGCCAGCAGCTTAGACAGGCTCCAGCCCCAGCATTTT.

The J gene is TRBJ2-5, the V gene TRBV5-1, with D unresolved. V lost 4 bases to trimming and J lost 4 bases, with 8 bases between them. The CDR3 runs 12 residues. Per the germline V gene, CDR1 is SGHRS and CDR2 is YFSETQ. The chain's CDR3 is CASSHAGETQYF. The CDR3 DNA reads TGCGCCAGCAGCCACGCCGGAGAGACCCAGTACTTC.

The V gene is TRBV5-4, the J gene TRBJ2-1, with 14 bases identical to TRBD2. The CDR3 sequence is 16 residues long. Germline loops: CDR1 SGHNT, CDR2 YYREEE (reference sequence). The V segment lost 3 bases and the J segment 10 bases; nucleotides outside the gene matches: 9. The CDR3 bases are TGTGCCAGCAGCTCCCCGACTAGCGGGGGGGCGGTAGAGCAGTTCTTC. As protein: CASSSPTSGGAVEQFF.

CDR3 loop: CASTGGNSPLHF. Written as DNA, the CDR3 is TGTGCCAGTACAGGGGGTAATTCACCCCTCCACTTT. This rearrangement joins TRBV19 to TRBJ1-6; 7 positions agree with TRBD1. The CDR3 runs 12 residues. The germline V gene encodes CDR1 LNHDA and CDR2 SQIVND (reference sequence). J was trimmed by 6 bases and V by 7 bases; bases with no gene match: 0.

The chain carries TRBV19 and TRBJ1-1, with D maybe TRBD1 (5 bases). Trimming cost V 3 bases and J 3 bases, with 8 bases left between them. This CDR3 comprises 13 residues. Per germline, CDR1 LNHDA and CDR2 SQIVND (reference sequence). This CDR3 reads CASSIRADTEAFF. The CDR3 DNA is TGTGCCAGTAGTATCAGGGCAGACACTGAAGCTTTCTTT.

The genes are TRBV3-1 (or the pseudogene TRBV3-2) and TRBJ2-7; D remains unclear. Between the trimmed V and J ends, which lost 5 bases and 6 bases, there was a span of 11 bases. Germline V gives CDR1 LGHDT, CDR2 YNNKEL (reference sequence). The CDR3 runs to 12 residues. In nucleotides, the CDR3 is TGTGCCAGCAGCGTCCACCTGAGCGAGCAGTACTTC. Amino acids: CASSVHLSEQYF.

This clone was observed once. CDR3 sequence (DNA): TGCAGTGCTAGTGCCCAGCGGCAAAAGGGAGATGAGCAGTTCTTC. Its translation: CSASAQRQKGDEQFF. The rearrangement joins TRBV20-1 to TRBJ2-1; a possible D gene is TRBD2 (5 bases). Germline V CDR1 and CDR2: DFQATT, SNEGSKA (reference sequence). The CDR3 covers 15 residues. Trimming shortened V by 3 bases and J by 8 bases, and 20 bases separated the two germline ends.

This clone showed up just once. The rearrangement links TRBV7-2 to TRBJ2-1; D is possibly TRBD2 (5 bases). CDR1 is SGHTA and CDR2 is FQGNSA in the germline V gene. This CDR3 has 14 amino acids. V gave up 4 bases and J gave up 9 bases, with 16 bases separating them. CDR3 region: CASSSPVATSEQFF. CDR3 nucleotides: TGTGCCAGCAGCTCCCCGGTGGCTACTAGTGAGCAGTTCTTC.

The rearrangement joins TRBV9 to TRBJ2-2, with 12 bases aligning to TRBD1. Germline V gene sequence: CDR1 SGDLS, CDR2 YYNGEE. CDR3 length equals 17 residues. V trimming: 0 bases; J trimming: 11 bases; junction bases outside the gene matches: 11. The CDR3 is CASSVALPGQGAGELFF. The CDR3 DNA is TGTGCCAGCAGCGTAGCCCTGCCGGGACAGGGGGCGGGTGAGCTGTTTTTT.

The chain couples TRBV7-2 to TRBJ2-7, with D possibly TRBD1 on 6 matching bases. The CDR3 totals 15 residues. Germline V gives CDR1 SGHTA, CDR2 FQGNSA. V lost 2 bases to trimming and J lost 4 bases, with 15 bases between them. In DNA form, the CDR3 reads TGTGCCAGCAGCTTAAGGTCACAGGGACCTTACGAGCAGTACTTC. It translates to CASSLRSQGPYEQYF.

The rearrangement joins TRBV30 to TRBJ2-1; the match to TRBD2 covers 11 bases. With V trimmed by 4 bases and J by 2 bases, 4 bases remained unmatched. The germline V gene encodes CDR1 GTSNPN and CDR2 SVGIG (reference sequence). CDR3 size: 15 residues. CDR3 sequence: CAWTSGRSPYNEQFF. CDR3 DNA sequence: TGTGCCTGGACTAGCGGGAGGTCTCCCTACAATGAGCAGTTCTTC.